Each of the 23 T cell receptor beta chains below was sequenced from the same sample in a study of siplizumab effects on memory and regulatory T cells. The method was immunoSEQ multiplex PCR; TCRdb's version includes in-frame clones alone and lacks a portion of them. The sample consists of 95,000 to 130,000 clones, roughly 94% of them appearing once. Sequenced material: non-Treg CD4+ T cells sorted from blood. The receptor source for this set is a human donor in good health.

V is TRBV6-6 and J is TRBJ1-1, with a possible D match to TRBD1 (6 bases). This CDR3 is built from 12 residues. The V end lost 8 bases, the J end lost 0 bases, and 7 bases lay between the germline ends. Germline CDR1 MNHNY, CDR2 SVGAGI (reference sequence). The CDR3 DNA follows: TGTGCCAGCCGGGGGCTGAACACTGAAGCTTTCTTT. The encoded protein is CASRGLNTEAFF.

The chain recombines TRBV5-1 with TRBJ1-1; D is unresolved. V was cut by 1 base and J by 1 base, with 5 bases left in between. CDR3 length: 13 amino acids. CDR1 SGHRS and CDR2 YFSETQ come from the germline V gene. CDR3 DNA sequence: TGCGCCAGCAGCTTGCGCGGGAACACTGAAGCTTTCTTT. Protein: CASSLRGNTEAFF.

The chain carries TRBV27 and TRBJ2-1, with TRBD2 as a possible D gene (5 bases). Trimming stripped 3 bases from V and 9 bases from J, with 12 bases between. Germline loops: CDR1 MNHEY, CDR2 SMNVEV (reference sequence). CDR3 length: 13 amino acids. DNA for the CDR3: TGTGCCAGCAGTTTCCTTGAGCGGATTGAGCAGTTCTTC. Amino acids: CASSFLERIEQFF.

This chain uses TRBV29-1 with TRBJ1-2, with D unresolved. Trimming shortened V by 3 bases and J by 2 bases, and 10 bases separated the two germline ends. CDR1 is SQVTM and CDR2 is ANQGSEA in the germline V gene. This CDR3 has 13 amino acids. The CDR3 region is CSVDRSLNYGYTF. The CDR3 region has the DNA TGCAGCGTTGACAGGAGTCTCAACTATGGCTACACCTTC.

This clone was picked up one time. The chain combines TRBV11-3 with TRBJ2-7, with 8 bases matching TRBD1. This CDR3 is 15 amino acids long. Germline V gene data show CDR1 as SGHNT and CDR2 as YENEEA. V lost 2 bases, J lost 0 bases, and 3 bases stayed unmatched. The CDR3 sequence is CASSLRQGHSYEQYF. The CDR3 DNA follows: TGTGCCAGCAGCTTAAGACAGGGGCACTCCTACGAGCAGTACTTC.

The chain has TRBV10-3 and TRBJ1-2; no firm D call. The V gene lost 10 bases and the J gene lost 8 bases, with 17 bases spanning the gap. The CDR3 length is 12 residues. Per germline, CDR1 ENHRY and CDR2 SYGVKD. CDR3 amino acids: CATTDLSLGYTF. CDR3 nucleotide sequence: TGTGCCACCACCGACTTGAGTTTAGGCTACACCTTC.

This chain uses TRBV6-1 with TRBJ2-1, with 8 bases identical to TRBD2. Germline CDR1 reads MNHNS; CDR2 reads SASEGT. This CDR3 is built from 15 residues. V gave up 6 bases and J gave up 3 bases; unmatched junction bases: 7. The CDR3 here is CASSGLASHYNEQFF. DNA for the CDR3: TGTGCCAGCAGCGGACTAGCTTCCCACTACAATGAGCAGTTCTTC.

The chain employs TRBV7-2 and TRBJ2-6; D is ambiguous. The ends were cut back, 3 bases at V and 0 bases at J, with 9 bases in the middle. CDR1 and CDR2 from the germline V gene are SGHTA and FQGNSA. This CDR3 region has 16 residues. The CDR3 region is CASSFDPNSGANVLTF. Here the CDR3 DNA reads TGTGCCAGCAGCTTCGACCCCAACTCTGGGGCCAACGTCCTGACTTTC.

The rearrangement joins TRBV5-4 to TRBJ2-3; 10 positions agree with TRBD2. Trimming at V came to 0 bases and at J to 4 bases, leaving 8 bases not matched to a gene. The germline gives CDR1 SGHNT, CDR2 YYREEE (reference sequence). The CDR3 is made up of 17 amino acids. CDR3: CASSLAGSSGGSDTQYF. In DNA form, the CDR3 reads TGTGCCAGCAGCTTGGCCGGGTCTAGCGGGGGCTCAGATACGCAGTATTTT.

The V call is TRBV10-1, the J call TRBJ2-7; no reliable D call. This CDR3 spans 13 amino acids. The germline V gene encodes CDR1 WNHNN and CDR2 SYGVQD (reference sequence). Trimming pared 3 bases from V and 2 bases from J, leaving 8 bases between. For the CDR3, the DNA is TGCGCCAGCAGTGAAGCTGTGGCCTACGAGCAGTACTTC. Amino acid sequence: CASSEAVAYEQYF.

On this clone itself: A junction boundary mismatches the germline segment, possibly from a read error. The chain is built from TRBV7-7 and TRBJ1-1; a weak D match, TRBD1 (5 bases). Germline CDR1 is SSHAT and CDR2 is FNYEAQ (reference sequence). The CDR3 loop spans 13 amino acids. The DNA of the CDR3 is TGTGCTAGCAGCTTGACAGTTAACACTGAAGCTTTCTTT. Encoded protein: CASSLTVNTEAFF.

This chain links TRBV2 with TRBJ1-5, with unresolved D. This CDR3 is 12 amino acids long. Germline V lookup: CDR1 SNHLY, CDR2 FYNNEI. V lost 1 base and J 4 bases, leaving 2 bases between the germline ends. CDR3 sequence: CASSEENQPQHF. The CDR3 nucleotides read TGTGCCAGCAGTGAAGAGAATCAGCCCCAGCATTTT.

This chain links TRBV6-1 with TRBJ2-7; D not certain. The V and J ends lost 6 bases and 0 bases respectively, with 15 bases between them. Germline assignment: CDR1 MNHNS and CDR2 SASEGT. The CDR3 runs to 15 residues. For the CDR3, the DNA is TGTGCCAGCAGCGCTGCGAGGTTTGTCTCCTACGAGCAGTACTTC. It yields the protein CASSAARFVSYEQYF.

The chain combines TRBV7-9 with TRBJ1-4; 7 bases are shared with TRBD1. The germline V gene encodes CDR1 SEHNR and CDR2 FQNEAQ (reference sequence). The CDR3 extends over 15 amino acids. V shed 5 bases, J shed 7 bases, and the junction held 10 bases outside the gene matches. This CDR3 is CASSPNRGLGEKLFF. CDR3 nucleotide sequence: TGTGCCAGCAGCCCAAACAGGGGTTTAGGTGAAAAACTGTTTTTT. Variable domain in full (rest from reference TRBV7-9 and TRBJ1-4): DTGVSQNPRHKITKRGQNVTFRCDPISEHNRLYWYRQTLGQGPEFLTYFQNEAQLEKSRLLSDRFSAERPKGSFSTLEIQRTEQGDSAMYLCASSPNRGLGEKLFFGSGTQLSVL.

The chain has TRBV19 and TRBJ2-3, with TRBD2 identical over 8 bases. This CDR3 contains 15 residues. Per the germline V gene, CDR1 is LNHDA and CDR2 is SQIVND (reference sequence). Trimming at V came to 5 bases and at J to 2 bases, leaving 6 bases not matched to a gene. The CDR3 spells CASSLRRGDTDTQYF. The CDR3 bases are TGTGCCAGTAGTCTTCGGCGGGGGGACACAGATACGCAGTATTTT.

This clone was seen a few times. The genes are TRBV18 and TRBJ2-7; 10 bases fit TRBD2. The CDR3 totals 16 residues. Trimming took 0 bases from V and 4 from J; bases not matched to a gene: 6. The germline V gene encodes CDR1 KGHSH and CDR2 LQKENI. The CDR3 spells CASSPPNLAGEYEQYF. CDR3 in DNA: TGTGCCAGCTCACCACCGAACCTAGCGGGAGAGTACGAGCAGTACTTC.

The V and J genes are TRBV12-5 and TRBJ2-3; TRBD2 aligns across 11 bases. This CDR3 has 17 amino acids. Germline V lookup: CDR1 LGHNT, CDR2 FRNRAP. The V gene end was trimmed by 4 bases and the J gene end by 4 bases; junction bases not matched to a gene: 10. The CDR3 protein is CASGSTYLAGGADTQYF. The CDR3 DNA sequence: TGTGCTAGTGGTTCCACTTACCTAGCGGGGGGCGCAGATACGCAGTATTTT.

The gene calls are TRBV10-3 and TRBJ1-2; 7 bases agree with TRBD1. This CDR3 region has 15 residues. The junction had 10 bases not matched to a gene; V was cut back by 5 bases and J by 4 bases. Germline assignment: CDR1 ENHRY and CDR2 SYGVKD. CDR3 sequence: CAISNSGTVSYGYTF. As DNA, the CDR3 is TGTGCCATCAGTAATTCCGGGACAGTCTCCTATGGCTACACCTTC.

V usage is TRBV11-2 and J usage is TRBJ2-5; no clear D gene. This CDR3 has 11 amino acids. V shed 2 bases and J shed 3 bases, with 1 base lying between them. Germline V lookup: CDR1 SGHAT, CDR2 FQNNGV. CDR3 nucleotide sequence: TGTGCCAGCAGCTTAAAAGAGACCCAGTACTTC. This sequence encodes CASSLKETQYF.

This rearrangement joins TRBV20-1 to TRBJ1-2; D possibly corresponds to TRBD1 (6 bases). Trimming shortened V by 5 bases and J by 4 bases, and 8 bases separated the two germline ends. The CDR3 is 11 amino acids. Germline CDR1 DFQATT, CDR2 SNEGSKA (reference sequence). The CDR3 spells CSAWGLYGYTF. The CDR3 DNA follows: TGCAGTGCTTGGGGGCTCTATGGCTACACCTTC.

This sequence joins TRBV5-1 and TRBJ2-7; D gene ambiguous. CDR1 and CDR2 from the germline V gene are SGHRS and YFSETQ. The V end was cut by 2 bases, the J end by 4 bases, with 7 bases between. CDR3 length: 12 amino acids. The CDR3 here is CASSFSGYEQYF. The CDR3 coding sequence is TGCGCCAGCAGCTTCTCAGGATACGAGCAGTACTTC. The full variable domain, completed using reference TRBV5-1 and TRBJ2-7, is KAGVTQTPRYLIKTRGQQVTLSCSPISGHRSVSWYQQTPGQGLQFLFEYFSETQRNKGNFPGRFSGRQFSNSRSEMNVSTLELGDSALYLCASSFSGYEQYFGPGTRLTVT.

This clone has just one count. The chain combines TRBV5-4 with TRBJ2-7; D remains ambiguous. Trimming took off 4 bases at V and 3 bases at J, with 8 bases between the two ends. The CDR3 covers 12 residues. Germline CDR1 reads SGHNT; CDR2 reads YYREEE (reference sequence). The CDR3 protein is CASSGPYYEQYF. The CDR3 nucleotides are TGTGCCAGCAGCGGGCCCTACTACGAGCAGTACTTC.

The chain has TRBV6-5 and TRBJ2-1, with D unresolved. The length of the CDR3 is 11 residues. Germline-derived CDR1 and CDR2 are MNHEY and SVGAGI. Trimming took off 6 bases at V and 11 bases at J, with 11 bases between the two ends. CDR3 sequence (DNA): TGTGCCAGCAGGTCACCTAGTAAGCAGTTCTTC. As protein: CASRSPSKQFF.